These T cell receptor beta chains were read from a single sample in a study of cytomegalovirus exposure and HLA in healthy donors. TCRdb's table, derived via immunoSEQ multiplex PCR, lists solely in-frame clones and lacks some. The sample holds 150,000 or so clones, roughly 73% seen once. Specimen: PBMCs. The receptors stem from a man younger than 35 in good health and CMV-seropositive. CDR3s include the opening cysteine and the closing phenylalanine or tryptophan. Fields, in order: D gene, V gene, J gene, clone size, CDR3 DNA, CDR3 protein. The D gene is left open where the match is weak. Clone size, where shown, is once, few, many, or a class for clones that have expanded.

>TRBD2|TRBV5-1|TRBJ2-3|NA
TGCGCCAGCAGCTTCGGACTAGCGGGAGGAGGGGGGAGCACAGATACGCAGTATTTT
CASSFGLAGGGGSTDTQYF
>TRBD1|TRBV7-6|TRBJ2-7|NA
TGTGCCAGCGCCGAGGGGACAGGGACCTACGAGCAGTACTTC
CASAEGTGTYEQYF
>TRBD1|TRBV29-1|TRBJ1-4|NA
TGCAGCGTTGCGGGGACAGGGTTTGAAAAACTGTTTTTT
CSVAGTGFEKLFF
>NA|TRBV5-1|TRBJ2-3|NA
TGCGCCAGCAGCAGCGCCCACCAGCGGCCCACAGATACGCAGTATTTT
CASSSAHQRPTDTQYF
>NA|TRBV11-2|TRBJ2-2|NA
TGTGCCAGCACCTCTCTTGGTAGCAACACCGGGGAGCTGTTTTTT
CASTSLGSNTGELFF
>NA|TRBV5-1|TRBJ1-2|NA
TGCGCCAGCAGCCAGGGACAAGGCGGAGGAGGTCACTATGGCTACACCTTC
CASSQGQGGGGHYGYTF
>NA|TRBV9|TRBJ2-7|NA
TGTGCCAGCAGCGTAGTGGGGAGCTCCTACGAGCAGTACTTC
CASSVVGSSYEQYF
>NA|TRBV5-1|TRBJ2-6|few
TGCGCCAGCAGCTCAGGTGACTCTGGGGCCAACGTCCTGACTTTC
CASSSGDSGANVLTF
>TRBD1|TRBV28|TRBJ2-2|NA
TGTGCCAGCAGTCCATGGACAGGGGGTGTCGGGGAGCTGTTTTTT
CASSPWTGGVGELFF
>NA|TRBV30|TRBJ2-5|NA
TGTGCCTGGAGTGTAAACCCGGGTCAGGAGACCCAGTACTTC
CAWSVNPGQETQYF
>NA|TRBV7-9|TRBJ2-1|NA
TGTGCCTCGCAGGCTAGCGTTGACAATGAGCAGTTCTTC
CASQASVDNEQFF